Listed below are T cell receptor beta chains from one sample, sequenced in a study. TCRdb fed the 5' RACE reads into MiXCR, producing one record per CDR3 protein. The data contain about 57,000 distinct CDR3 sequences, 26% of them seen just once; the ten biggest clones take up approximately 2%. Material for sequencing was tumor-infiltrating Tregs sorted from the breast tumor. These receptors were collected from a female donor with breast cancer. Both conserved end residues are part of each CDR3. The order of the fields is D gene, clone size, V gene, J gene, CDR3 protein, CDR3 DNA. The D gene is left open where the match is weak. The size field is filled for only some rows; it gives once, few, many or a size class.

NA	few	TRBV9	TRBJ1-5	CASSRGREQPQHF	TGTGCCAGCAGTCGGGGGCGCGAACAGCCCCAGCATTTT
NA	medium-sized	TRBV20-1	TRBJ2-7	CSARSQGGYEQYF	TGCAGTGCTAGATCTCAAGGGGGTTACGAGCAGTACTTC
TRBD1	NA	TRBV30	TRBJ2-1	CAWSLWGGTGELNEQFF	TGTGCCTGGAGTCTATGGGGGGGGACAGGGGAGTTAAATGAGCAGTTCTTC
NA	NA	TRBV2	TRBJ2-3	CASTEGGRAQYF	TGTGCCAGCACCGAGGGGGGGCGTGCGCAGTATTTT
NA	many	TRBV5-1	TRBJ1-1	CASSLAQGTEAFF	TGCGCCAGCAGCTTGGCACAGGGCACTGAAGCTTTCTTT
TRBD1	many	TRBV20-1	TRBJ2-5	CSARDPRQGETQYF	TGCAGTGCTAGGGATCCTCGACAGGGAGAGACCCAGTACTTC
NA	NA	TRBV5-4	TRBJ1-2	CASSSTLEYGYTF	TGTGCCAGCAGCTCAACCCTAGAATATGGCTACACCTTC
NA	few	TRBV19	TRBJ1-5	CASGDLQVQHF	TGTGCCAGTGGAGATCTACAGGTCCAGCATTTT
NA	few	TRBV20-1	TRBJ2-5	CSASGGGARAQETQYF	TGCAGTGCTAGTGGGGGCGGGGCAAGGGCACAAGAGACCCAGTACTTC
TRBD2	many	TRBV7-9	TRBJ2-1	CASSLTSGVPNNEQFF	TGTGCCAGCAGCTTGACTAGCGGGGTACCCAACAATGAGCAGTTCTTC
NA	few	TRBV7-2	TRBJ1-1	CASSLTGRVTEAFF	TGTGCCAGCAGCCTTACAGGCCGGGTCACTGAAGCTTTCTTT
NA	NA	TRBV20-1	TRBJ2-1	CSASFSGPQFF	TGCAGTGCTAGTTTTAGTGGACCGCAGTTCTTC
TRBD1	NA	TRBV9	TRBJ1-1	CASSGPSDRNTVAFF	TGTGCCAGCAGCGGCCCATCGGACAGGAATACTGTAGCTTTCTTT
NA	NA	TRBV5-8	TRBJ2-7	CASSLYSRGSSSYEQYF	TGTGCCAGCAGCTTGTACTCCCGTGGCAGTAGCTCCTACGAGCAGTACTTC
NA	few	TRBV12-3/TRBV12-4	TRBJ1-3	CASSHRSYSGNTIYF	TGTGCCAGCAGTCACCGATCCTACTCTGGAAACACCATATATTTT
TRBD2	few	TRBV15	TRBJ2-1	CATSPIRGRGDNEQFF	TGTGCCACCAGCCCGATTCGCGGGAGAGGGGACAATGAGCAGTTCTTC
TRBD1	few	TRBV29-1	TRBJ1-2	CSAWTGGGYGYTF	TGCAGCGCCTGGACAGGGGGCGGCTATGGCTACACCTTC
NA	many	TRBV20-1	TRBJ2-7	CSARVSDEQYF	TGCAGCGCTAGGGTGTCCGACGAGCAGTACTTC
NA	few	TRBV5-1	TRBJ2-6	CASSLTGATGANVLTF	TGCGCCAGCAGCCTTACGGGAGCTACTGGGGCCAACGTCCTGACTTTC
NA	NA	TRBV28	TRBJ2-1	CASSAGTVNEQFF	TGTGCCAGCAGTGCCGGGACGGTCAATGAGCAGTTCTTC
NA	NA	TRBV4-2	TRBJ1-5	CASSPQIRINQPQHF	TGTGCCAGCAGCCCTCAGATCAGGATCAATCAGCCCCAGCATTTT
TRBD1	many	TRBV7-2	TRBJ1-2	CASSMSDRGTQGYTF	TGTGCCAGCAGCATGTCGGACAGGGGAACTCAGGGCTACACCTTC
TRBD1	few	TRBV28	TRBJ1-4	CASTPGQGNEKLFF	TGTGCCAGCACCCCGGGACAGGGTAATGAAAAACTGTTTTTT
NA	NA	TRBV19	TRBJ1-1	CASSSNTEAFF	TGTGCCAGTAGTAGCAACACTGAAGCTTTCTTT
TRBD2	NA	TRBV5-1	TRBJ2-1	CASSTGLAGGNEQFF	TGCGCCAGCAGCACGGGACTAGCGGGAGGCAATGAGCAGTTCTTC
TRBD1	NA	TRBV18	TRBJ2-3	CASSPDRGRTTDTQYF	TGTGCCAGCTCACCAGACAGGGGACGGACCACAGATACGCAGTATTTT
NA	many	TRBV7-2	TRBJ2-1	CASSSIAAQMGAEQFF	TGTGCCAGCAGCTCTATAGCGGCCCAAATGGGGGCCGAGCAGTTCTTC